What follows are 28 T cell receptor beta chains derived from one specimen sequenced in a study of T cells in Graves' hyperthyroidism and ophthalmopathy. Amplification of TCR beta CDR3 regions was performed using RNA transcripts as template. HTBI primers were the set used in a first-round RT-PCR of the TCR CDR3. TCRdb fed the multiplex PCR reads into MiXCR, producing one record per CDR3 protein. This sample has about 320,000 distinct CDR3 sequences, with 16% found just once. Sequencing was done on a sample of blood. The receptors come from a man aged 25-45 years with Graves' hyperthyroidism.

This clonotype was detected many times. V gene TRBV2 combines with J gene TRBJ2-5; 10 nucleotides align to TRBD2. The CDR3 is 16 residues long. CDR1 and CDR2 from the germline V gene are SNHLY and FYNNEI. The J segment lost 5 bases and the V segment lost 6 bases, leaving 12 bases of the junction unmatched. The CDR3 region has the DNA TGTGCCAGCAGCCTATCTAGCGGGAGCCTTGGGGAGACCCAGTACTTC. Translating it yields CASSLSSGSLGETQYF.

This clonotype showed up many times. The chain uses TRBV11-1 and TRBJ2-2; TRBD2 might be the D (6 bases). The CDR3 contains 15 residues. The germline V and J ends were trimmed by 5 bases and 3 bases, with 13 bases remaining between them. Germline V gene data show CDR1 as SGHAT and CDR2 as FQDESV (reference sequence). CDR3 DNA sequence: TGTGCCAGCAGCCCCGGCGGGACTCACACCGGGGAGCTGTTTTTT. Translated: CASSPGGTHTGELFF.

This clonotype was picked up many times. The gene calls are TRBV9 and TRBJ1-1; D gene unclear. V was cut by 0 bases and J by 9 bases, with 12 bases left in between. From germline, CDR1 is SGDLS and CDR2 YYNGEE. This CDR3 spans 13 amino acids. The CDR3 DNA reads TGTGCCAGCAGCGTAGGGCAGATCGGACAAGCTTTCTTT. Residues: CASSVGQIGQAFF.

At least ten counts were recorded for this clonotype. The chain recombines TRBV7-6 with TRBJ2-3; 11 nucleotides line up with TRBD2. Trimming cost V 4 bases and J 2 bases; bases outside gene matches: 8. The germline CDR1 and CDR2 sequences are SGHVS and FNYEAQ. The length of the CDR3 is 17 residues. The DNA of the CDR3 is TGTGCCAGCAGCTCTCCCTCTAGCGGGAGGAACACAGATACGCAGTATTTT. Its translation is CASSSPSSGRNTDTQYF.

The rearrangement uses TRBV20-1 and TRBJ2-7, with 8 bases identical to TRBD2. Trimming took 4 bases from V and 2 from J; bases not matched to a gene: 10. The V gene's germline CDR1 is DFQATT and CDR2 SNEGSKA (reference sequence). The CDR3 consists of 15 residues. Here the CDR3 DNA reads TGCAGTGCTATAACGACGGGAGGGCCACCCTACGAGCAGTACTTC. This sequence encodes CSAITTGGPPYEQYF.

This clonotype was picked up many times. The J gene is TRBJ2-7, the V gene TRBV6-1, with D uncertain. From germline, CDR1 is MNHNS and CDR2 SASEGT. The CDR3 contains 13 residues. Deletions cut 0 bases from V and 4 bases from J, with 7 bases between. The CDR3 nucleotides read TGTGCCAGCAGTGAAGCCGCAGGATACGAGCAGTACTTC. Its protein is CASSEAAGYEQYF.

The V and J genes are TRBV28 and TRBJ2-1; 8 bases match TRBD1. Trimming at V came to 6 bases and at J to 0 bases, leaving 16 bases not matched to a gene. The CDR3 covers 19 residues. Per germline, CDR1 MDHEN and CDR2 SYDVKM. The CDR3 loop is CASSRDTNTGTGSYNEQFF. In nucleotides, the CDR3 is TGTGCCAGCAGCCGGGACACGAACACCGGGACAGGCTCCTACAATGAGCAGTTCTTC.

There are many counts of this clonotype. The chain is built from TRBV12-3 or TRBV12-4 and TRBJ2-7, with D unresolved. Deletions cut 3 bases from V and 2 bases from J, with 8 bases between. The length of the CDR3 is 13 residues. CDR3 coding DNA: TGTGCCAGCAGTTTTGCGGTAGCCTACGAGCAGTACTTC. Protein sequence: CASSFAVAYEQYF.

The table lists this clonotype with many counts. The chain combines TRBV5-1 with TRBJ1-2; 8 bases are shared with TRBD1. V trimming: 2 bases; J trimming: 10 bases; junction bases outside the gene matches: 7. CDR3 length equals 13 residues. Germline CDR1 SGHRS, CDR2 YFSETQ. The chain's CDR3 is CASSFDRGVDYTF. The DNA of the CDR3 is TGCGCCAGCAGCTTCGACAGGGGAGTGGACTACACCTTC.

J is TRBJ2-7 and V is TRBV5-5, with TRBD1 matching over 7 bases. Unmatched junction bases numbered 8, after V lost 3 bases and J lost 8 bases. From germline, CDR1 is SGHKS and CDR2 YYEKEE (reference sequence). The CDR3 has 13 amino acids. CDR3 sequence: CASSSWTGGQQYF. The CDR3 DNA sequence: TGTGCCAGCAGCTCGTGGACAGGTGGGCAGCAGTACTTC.

This chain joins TRBV2 and TRBJ1-1, with 12 bases matching TRBD1. The CDR3 is made up of 13 amino acids. Looked up from germline, CDR1 is SNHLY and CDR2 is FYNNEI. V lost 7 bases, J lost 9 bases, and 6 bases stayed unmatched. CDR3 DNA: TGTGCCAGCACCGGGACAGGGGGCGGGAAAGCTTTCTTT. Translated: CASTGTGGGKAFF.

This clonotype was seen repeatedly, ten times or more. The genes are TRBV20-1 and TRBJ1-5; 7 bases map to TRBD1. The CDR3 loop spans 13 amino acids. Germline values: CDR1 DFQATT, CDR2 SNEGSKA (reference sequence). V trimming: 5 bases; J trimming: 9 bases; junction bases outside the gene matches: 10. For the CDR3, the DNA is TGCAGTGCTTTAGGGGACAGCTCAGGGCCCCAGCATTTT. Translation: CSALGDSSGPQHF.

This clonotype was observed a few times. The chain joins TRBV20-1 to TRBJ2-2; the match to TRBD2 covers 10 bases. The length of the CDR3 is 14 residues. CDR1 and CDR2 from the germline V gene are DFQATT and SNEGSKA (reference sequence). After removal of 5 bases from V and 1 base from J, the junction contained 1 base not matched to a gene. The CDR3 protein is CSALAGVNTGELFF. In DNA, the CDR3 is TGCAGTGCTCTAGCGGGAGTGAACACCGGGGAGCTGTTTTTT.

This clonotype was counted many times. The chain employs TRBV13 and TRBJ2-7; tentatively, D is TRBD1 (6 bases). Trimming shortened V by 5 bases and J by 2 bases, and 19 bases separated the two germline ends. Germline CDR1 is PRHDT and CDR2 is FYEKMQ (reference sequence). The CDR3 length is 16 residues. The CDR3, as DNA: TGTGCCAGCAGCCTCGCCCCCCAGGGGTCAACCTACGAGCAGTACTTC. Translation gives CASSLAPQGSTYEQYF.

This clonotype was seen only a few times. The chain has TRBV20-1 and TRBJ1-2; D possibly corresponds to TRBD1 (6 bases). The V end lost 1 base, the J end lost 6 bases, and 15 bases lay between the germline ends. The CDR3 extends over 14 amino acids. Germline CDR1 is DFQATT and CDR2 is SNEGSKA (reference sequence). For the CDR3, the DNA is TGCAGTGCTAGAGTTTATCTAAGGGGGGATGGCTACACCTTC. The encoded protein is CSARVYLRGDGYTF.

This clonotype has only a few counts. Possible read error: a much larger clone is one base away. The chain employs TRBV11-2 and TRBJ2-7; D is perhaps TRBD2 (7 bases). The CDR3 runs to 11 residues. The V gene's germline CDR1 is SGHAT and CDR2 FQNNGV. The CDR3, as DNA: TGTGCCAGCAGCCAGGGGAGGGAGCCGTACTTC. It translates to CASSQGREPYF.

This clonotype was counted at least ten times. The chain uses TRBV5-1 and TRBJ1-3; TRBD1 matches 9 bases. The CDR3 length is 16 residues. The germline V gene has CDR1 SGHRS and CDR2 YFSETQ. Trimming took 4 bases from V and 0 from J; bases not matched to a gene: 5. This CDR3 is CASSQGDRDSGNTIYF. CDR3 bases: TGCGCCAGCAGCCAGGGGGACAGGGACTCTGGAAACACCATATATTTT. Full variable domain (missing parts from reference TRBV5-1 and TRBJ1-3): KAGVTQTPRYLIKTRGQQVTLSCSPISGHRSVSWYQQTPGQGLQFLFEYFSETQRNKGNFPGRFSGRQFSNSRSEMNVSTLELGDSALYLCASSQGDRDSGNTIYFGEGSWLTVV.

This clonotype showed up many times. CDR3 amino acids: CASSSSGTGTYEQYF. CDR3 DNA sequence: TGTGCCAGCAGTTCCTCCGGGACTGGGACCTACGAGCAGTACTTC. The chain recombines TRBV28 with TRBJ2-7; tentative D call: TRBD2 (6 bases). The CDR3 loop spans 15 amino acids. CDR1 MDHEN and CDR2 SYDVKM come from the germline V gene. V lost 4 bases and J 2 bases, leaving 15 bases between the germline ends.

V gene TRBV15 combines with J gene TRBJ1-2, with 9 bases identical to TRBD1. Looked up from germline, CDR1 is LNHNV and CDR2 is YYDKDF (reference sequence). With V trimmed by 8 bases and J by 1 base, 5 bases remained unmatched. The CDR3 consists of 14 residues. The CDR3 sequence is CATRGQGSNYGYTF. DNA for the CDR3: TGTGCCACCCGGGGACAGGGAAGTAACTATGGCTACACCTTC.

This sequence joins TRBV7-6 and TRBJ2-3; D unclear. This CDR3 has 13 residues. V lost 1 base and J lost 10, with 12 bases in between. Per the germline V gene, CDR1 is SGHVS and CDR2 is FNYEAQ. CDR3: CASSLVVTGPQYF. The CDR3 nucleotides are TGTGCCAGCAGCTTAGTCGTGACCGGGCCGCAGTATTTT.

The CDR3 region is CASSQDYPQGTNTEAFF. The CDR3 region has the DNA TGTGCCAGCAGCCAAGATTATCCACAGGGGACGAACACTGAAGCTTTCTTT. The chain carries TRBV4-2 and TRBJ1-1; 7 bases match TRBD1. Germline V gene lookup returns CDR1 LGHNA and CDR2 YNFKEQ. V trimming: 0 bases; J trimming: 1 base; junction bases outside the gene matches: 8. The CDR3 runs to 17 residues.

This clonotype turned up a few times. The chain joins TRBV7-2 to TRBJ2-3, with a tentative D call TRBD2 (5 bases). This CDR3 region has 14 residues. Germline V lookup: CDR1 SGHTA, CDR2 FQGNSA. V lost 5 bases and J 10 bases, leaving 19 bases between the germline ends. CDR3 DNA sequence: TGTGCCAGCAGCCTCGGAGGTACACAGAGGGCGCAGTATTTT. Its translation is CASSLGGTQRAQYF.

The V and J genes are TRBV12-3 or TRBV12-4 and TRBJ2-2; D remains unclear. The V end lost 1 base, the J end lost 6 bases, and 9 bases lay between the germline ends. CDR3 length: 14 amino acids. Written as DNA, the CDR3 is TGTGCCAGCAGTTTAGTTGAGCTAGCCGGGGAGCTGTTTTTT. It is translated as CASSLVELAGELFF.

In its sample, this clonotype was seen a few times. The V call is TRBV28, the J call TRBJ2-7; 9 nucleotides agree with TRBD1. The CDR3 has 16 amino acids. Germline V CDR1 and CDR2: MDHEN, SYDVKM. Unmatched junction bases numbered 8, after V lost 3 bases and J lost 2 bases. The CDR3 DNA reads as TGTGCCAGCAGTTTTCGTGCGGACAGGGGAACCTACGAGCAGTACTTC. Translated, it gives CASSFRADRGTYEQYF.

This clonotype was detected only a few times. The V call is TRBV10-3, the J call TRBJ1-1, with D perhaps matching TRBD1 (6 bases). There are 14 residues in the CDR3. Germline V gene data show CDR1 as ENHRY and CDR2 as SYGVKD. The V end lost 6 bases, the J end lost 1 base, and 12 bases lay between the germline ends. The CDR3 reads CAISTGTSNTEAFF. CDR3 DNA: TGTGCCATCAGCACCGGGACATCGAACACTGAAGCTTTCTTT.

This clonotype was counted many times. As DNA, the CDR3 is TGTGCCTGGAATCCGGGTAACACAGATACGCAGTATTTT. Protein: CAWNPGNTDTQYF. This chain links TRBV30 with TRBJ2-3, with D hard to call. The CDR3 consists of 13 residues. The V end lost 4 bases, the J end lost 2 bases, and 10 bases lay between the germline ends. Germline V CDR1 and CDR2: GTSNPN, SVGIG (reference sequence).

This clonotype occurred a few times. V usage is TRBV19 and J usage is TRBJ2-7; either TRBD1 or TRBD2 may fit D (5 bases each). Germline assignment: CDR1 LNHDA and CDR2 SQIVND (reference sequence). Trimming took off 3 bases at V and 3 bases at J, with 12 bases between the two ends. The CDR3 is 14 residues long. Written as DNA, the CDR3 is TGTGCCAGTAGTATTTCCAGTGGGGGCTACGAGCAGTACTTC. It specifies CASSISSGGYEQYF.

Ten or more counts support this clonotype. V gene TRBV7-9 combines with J gene TRBJ2-1, with D perhaps matching TRBD1 (5 bases). Germline values: CDR1 SEHNR, CDR2 FQNEAQ (reference sequence). The CDR3 has 16 residues. V lost 4 bases and J lost 5, with 18 bases in between. DNA for the CDR3: TGTGCCAGCAGCTATCCCCAGAGAGTAGGGGACAATGAGCAGTTCTTC. It yields the protein CASSYPQRVGDNEQFF.